Listed here are 12 T cell receptor beta chains from one sample, sequenced in a study of blood T cells in healthy people across ages. The use of a sample-barcoded 5' primer and a J-beta primer mix characterized a second PCR of roughly 6 to 11 cycles. TCRdb recomputed calls from the 5' RACE reads with MiXCR, one row per CDR3 protein. The sample has around 990,000 distinct CDR3 sequences, almost 25% seen once; the top ten hold approximately 0.79%. The same data also contributed to another study, on T cells of mothers and their children.

Input material: blood. The receptors here all came from a girl aged 2 to 10 in good health.

The chain combines TRBV27 with TRBJ2-1; 8 positions agree with TRBD1. V shed 0 bases and J 8 bases; nucleotides not matched to a gene: 3. There are 14 residues in the CDR3. CDR1 is MNHEY and CDR2 is SMNVEV in the germline V gene (reference sequence). The CDR3 reads CASSLSGQGYEQFF. CDR3 nucleotide sequence: TGTGCCAGCAGTTTATCTGGACAGGGATATGAGCAGTTCTTC.

This clonotype was detected a few times. This chain links TRBV6-6 with TRBJ2-1, with TRBD1 matching 11 bases. Germline loops: CDR1 MNHNY, CDR2 SVGAGI (reference sequence). Trimming at V came to 4 bases and at J to 8 bases, leaving 7 bases not matched to a gene. CDR3 size: 15 residues. The CDR3 sequence: CASSSGTGGSYEQFF. DNA for the CDR3: TGTGCCAGCAGTTCCGGGACAGGGGGTAGCTATGAGCAGTTCTTC.

The genes are TRBV29-1 and TRBJ1-2; TRBD1 is a possible D gene (5 bases). This CDR3 contains 14 residues. The V gene lost 5 bases and the J gene lost 3 bases, with 16 bases spanning the gap. The germline V gene encodes CDR1 SQVTM and CDR2 ANQGSEA. The CDR3 coding sequence is TGCAGCGTTCTTGAGGGGTTGGTAGACTATGGCTACACCTTC. Amino acid sequence: CSVLEGLVDYGYTF.

A word on this clonotype: The germline gene is not matched at one end of the junction; a read error may be the cause. This chain joins TRBV10-1 and TRBJ2-1, with TRBD2 matching over 10 bases. The CDR3 length is 16 residues. Germline loops: CDR1 WNHNN, CDR2 SYGVQD (reference sequence). CDR3 sequence (DNA): TGCGCCAGCAGTGAGCATAGACTAGCGGGCTACAGTGAGCAGTTCTTC. Residues: CASSEHRLAGYSEQFF.

V usage is TRBV28 and J usage is TRBJ2-7, with D unclear. CDR3 length: 14 residues. V lost 3 bases, J lost 0 bases, and 9 bases lay in between. Germline values: CDR1 MDHEN, CDR2 SYDVKM. This CDR3 reads CASSFGANSYEQYF. CDR3 sequence (DNA): TGTGCCAGCAGTTTTGGAGCCAACTCCTACGAGCAGTACTTC.

This clonotype was observed a handful of times. CDR3 residues: CSRTAGSTDTQYF. Here the CDR3 DNA reads TGCAGCCGGACAGCAGGAAGCACAGATACGCAGTATTTT. J is TRBJ2-3 and V is TRBV20-1; possibly TRBD1 for D (6 bases). This CDR3 region has 13 residues. CDR1 and CDR2 from the germline V gene are DFQATT and SNEGSKA (reference sequence).

The chain links TRBV12-3 or TRBV12-4 to TRBJ2-3; a weak D match, TRBD2 (5 bases). The ends were cut back, 3 bases at V and 3 bases at J, with 10 bases in the middle. This CDR3 is 14 amino acids long. CDR3: CASSFYRLTDTQYF. The CDR3 coding sequence is TGTGCCAGCAGTTTCTACAGACTAACAGATACGCAGTATTTT.

The gene calls are TRBV7-9 and TRBJ2-5; D is ambiguous. This CDR3 is built from 18 residues. V dropped 5 bases and J dropped 2 bases, with 24 bases sitting between them. CDR1 and CDR2 from the germline V gene are SEHNR and FQNEAQ (reference sequence). CDR3 region: CASSHPNFVAREQETQYF. In DNA form, the CDR3 reads TGTGCCAGCAGCCACCCTAACTTTGTCGCCCGAGAACAAGAGACCCAGTACTTC.

The chain is built from TRBV3-1 and TRBJ2-5; 13 bases line up with TRBD2. The ends lost 4 bases at V and 3 bases at J; junction bases unmatched: 8. The germline CDR1 and CDR2 sequences are LGHDT and YNNKEL (reference sequence). The CDR3 runs 17 residues. The CDR3 sequence: CASSPPSGLAGKETQYF. Here the CDR3 DNA reads TGTGCCAGCAGCCCTCCCTCGGGACTAGCGGGGAAAGAGACCCAGTACTTC.

This clonotype was detected a few times. The chain carries TRBV9 and TRBJ2-3; D gene ambiguous. Trimming stripped 3 bases from V and 5 bases from J, with 4 bases between. CDR3 length: 11 amino acids. Germline V lookup: CDR1 SGDLS, CDR2 YYNGEE. The CDR3 region has the DNA TGTGCCAGCAGCGCCCTAGATACGCAGTATTTT. It encodes CASSALDTQYF.

CDR3 sequence reads: CASSQDPEAFF. CDR3 sequence (DNA): TGTGCCAGCAGCCAAGATCCTGAAGCTTTCTTT. The rearrangement joins TRBV4-2 to TRBJ1-1, with unresolved D. Trimming took off 0 bases at V and 6 bases at J, with 2 bases between the two ends. Germline V gives CDR1 LGHNA, CDR2 YNFKEQ. The CDR3 contains 11 residues.

The V and J genes are TRBV6-1 and TRBJ1-1; 9 bases line up with TRBD1. The germline V gene has CDR1 MNHNS and CDR2 SASEGT. Trimming took 6 bases from V and 10 from J; bases not matched to a gene: 9. CDR3 length equals 13 residues. The CDR3 DNA follows: TGTGCCAGCAGGCTCCGGACAGGGGCTAGAGCTTTCTTT. It translates to CASRLRTGARAFF.